A single sample is the source of the 11 T cell receptor beta chains below, sequenced in a study of cytomegalovirus exposure and HLA in healthy donors. With 60 Vbeta and 13 Jbeta primers, the PCR was carried out. Clones were read by immunoSEQ multiplex PCR, and TCRdb kept only the in-frame ones, dropping some. This table holds some 190,000 clones, 80% found once. The sequenced sample was PBMCs. Receptor source: a woman aged 25 to 39 in good health and CMV-seronegative.

The chain uses TRBV4-1 and TRBJ2-7, with D maybe TRBD2 (7 bases). The CDR3 covers 15 residues. CDR1 is MGHRA, CDR2 YSYEKL, per germline. V dropped 1 base and J dropped 3 bases, with 13 bases sitting between them. The CDR3 here is CASSQVGGGDYEQYF. DNA of the CDR3: TGCGCCAGCAGCCAAGTGGGGGGGGGCGACTACGAGCAGTACTTC.

The chain has TRBV11-2 and TRBJ1-2, with D possibly matching TRBD1 (6 bases). The CDR3 has 13 amino acids. Trimming left V 4 bases short and J 2 bases short, with 8 bases between. Germline CDR1 reads SGHAT; CDR2 reads FQNNGV. The CDR3 loop is CASSSTGNYGYTF. CDR3 in DNA: TGTGCCAGCAGCTCCACAGGGAACTATGGCTACACCTTC.

J is TRBJ2-5 and V is TRBV6-4; 13 nucleotides align to TRBD2. V was pared by 2 bases and J by 6 bases, with 12 bases of the junction left unmatched. Germline CDR1 is MRHNA and CDR2 is SNTAGT. There are 18 residues in the CDR3. The chain's CDR3 is CASSDHRTSGGPSQTQYF. The CDR3 DNA follows: TGTGCCAGCAGTGACCATAGGACTAGCGGGGGACCTTCTCAGACCCAGTACTTC.

The chain employs TRBV6-5 and TRBJ1-2; D is unclear. Germline CDR1 and CDR2: MNHEY and SVGAGI. The CDR3 has 13 amino acids. Trimming took off 2 bases at V and 6 bases at J, with 10 bases between the two ends. The CDR3, as DNA: TGTGCCAGCAGTTACCCAGAGGGTCATGGCTACACCTTC. This codes for CASSYPEGHGYTF.

This chain joins TRBV7-2 and TRBJ1-4; tentatively, D is TRBD1 (6 bases). Trimming removed 8 bases at V and 8 bases at J, with 12 bases between. Per germline, CDR1 SGHTA and CDR2 FQGNSA. CDR3 length: 12 amino acids. The CDR3 nucleotides are TGTGCCAGCGGCAGGGGAAAGGAAAAACTGTTTTTT. Amino acids: CASGRGKEKLFF.

This clone appeared once. The CDR3 sequence is CAWSLGVLNSPLHF. The CDR3 nucleotides are TGTGCCTGGAGTTTAGGAGTCCTTAATTCACCCCTCCACTTT. The chain is built from TRBV30 and TRBJ1-6; no definite D call. CDR1 is GTSNPN and CDR2 is SVGIG in the germline V gene (reference sequence). There are 14 residues in the CDR3. With 2 bases removed from V and 6 bases from J, the gap between germline ends came to 11 bases.

This chain connects TRBV29-1 to TRBJ2-1, with a weak D call TRBD2 (5 bases). Trimming shortened V by 4 bases and J by 13 bases, and 20 bases separated the two germline ends. Looked up from germline, CDR1 is SQVTM and CDR2 is ANQGSEA. The CDR3 has 13 residues. CDR3 bases: TGCAGCGTTGGGGCGGGTTCTCCCGCGCGTCAGTTCTTC. It yields the protein CSVGAGSPARQFF.

V is TRBV7-8 and J is TRBJ2-7; 9 positions agree with TRBD2. With 7 bases clipped from V and 3 bases from J, the junction kept 13 bases outside the gene matches. Germline V lookup: CDR1 SGHVS, CDR2 FQNEAQ. The CDR3 runs 16 residues. The DNA for the CDR3 is TGTGCCAGCAAAATGGGGGTAGAGCGGGAGGTCTACGAGCAGTACTTC. Its protein is CASKMGVEREVYEQYF.

The V and J genes are TRBV9 and TRBJ2-1; the match to TRBD1 covers 8 bases. With 3 bases clipped from V and 1 base from J, the junction kept 6 bases outside the gene matches. CDR1 SGDLS and CDR2 YYNGEE come from the germline V gene. CDR3 length: 16 amino acids. The CDR3 is CASSALGQASYNEQFF. The CDR3 DNA is TGTGCCAGCAGCGCCTTGGGACAGGCATCCTACAATGAGCAGTTCTTC.

The V and J genes are TRBV21-1 and TRBJ1-2; TRBD1, the table's D call, lacks a check against the DNA. TRBV21-1 is a listed pseudogene. This CDR3 comprises 12 residues. The CDR3 is CASSTPRAHYTF. CDR3 DNA: TGTGCCAGCAGCACCCCCAGGGCCCACTACACCTTC.

The V and J genes are TRBV6-5 and TRBJ1-1; tentatively, D is TRBD1 (5 bases). Between the trimmed V and J ends, which lost 1 base and 4 bases, there was a span of 13 bases. Germline lookup yields CDR1 MNHEY and CDR2 SVGAGI. CDR3 length: 15 residues. The chain's CDR3 is CASSYWGGFGTEAFF. The CDR3 nucleotides are TGTGCCAGCAGTTACTGGGGGGGGTTTGGCACTGAAGCTTTCTTT.